These 4 T cell receptor beta chains were all obtained from the same sample, sequenced in a study of early T cells in non-severe SARS-CoV-2 infection. TCRdb reprocessed the 5' RACE reads with MiXCR, giving one entry per CDR3 protein. Counted here are about 80,000 distinct CDR3 sequences, 9.5% to 15% occurring once; the ten biggest clones make up 3.4%. Material: whole blood. These receptors originate from an adult who was a healthcare worker with PCR-confirmed SARS-CoV-2 infection or an uninfected control (not recorded which).

This rearrangement joins TRBV18 to TRBJ2-7; perhaps D is TRBD1 or TRBD2 (5 bases each). Germline V CDR1 and CDR2: KGHSH, LQKENI. The CDR3 loop spans 14 amino acids. The ends were cut back, 6 bases at V and 2 bases at J, with 14 bases in the middle. CDR3 DNA: TGTGCCAGCTCCCCCCTGCCGGGACCCTACGAGCAGTACTTC. Translation: CASSPLPGPYEQYF. The variable domain in full, with the rest retrieved from reference TRBV18 and TRBJ2-7, is NAGVMQNPRHLVRRRGQEARLRCSPMKGHSHVYWYRQLPEEGLKFMVYLQKENIIDESGMPKERFSAEFPKEGPSILRIQQVVRGDSAAYFCASSPLPGPYEQYFGPGTRLTVT.

The chain combines TRBV14 with TRBJ1-1; tentatively, D is TRBD1 (5 bases). Germline V gene sequence: CDR1 SGHDN, CDR2 FVKESK. The CDR3 is 18 amino acids. V lost 3 bases and J lost 4, with 24 bases in between. CDR3 loop: CASSHSTLLGGSVTEAFF. The CDR3 nucleotides read TGTGCCAGCAGCCATTCGACATTATTGGGGGGGTCGGTCACTGAAGCTTTCTTT. Complete variable domain (other parts from reference TRBV14 and TRBJ1-1): EAGVTQFPSHSVIEKGQTVTLRCDPISGHDNLYWYRRVMGKEIKFLLHFVKESKQDESGMPNNRFLAERTGGTYSTLKVQPAELEDSGVYFCASSHSTLLGGSVTEAFFGQGTRLTVV.

This clonotype was seen a few times. The chain employs TRBV28 and TRBJ2-3, with no clear D. CDR3 length: 16 amino acids. V was cut by 2 bases and J by 1 base, with 13 bases left in between. CDR1 is MDHEN, CDR2 SYDVKM, per germline. The CDR3 DNA reads as TGTGCCAGCAGTTTAGACGCTTCTACCTGCACAGATACGCAGTATTTT. Translating gives CASSLDASTCTDTQYF. The full variable domain, completed using reference TRBV28 and TRBJ2-3, is DVKVTQSSRYLVKRTGEKVFLECVQDMDHENMFWYRQDPGLGLRLIYFSYDVKMKEKGDIPEGYSVSREKKERFSLILESASTNQTSMYLCASSLDASTCTDTQYFGPGTRLTVL.

This clonotype was seen more than once but under ten times. The chain joins TRBV6-5 to TRBJ1-3; no reliable D call. The CDR3 is 17 amino acids. The germline CDR1 and CDR2 sequences are MNHEY and SVGAGI. Trimming shortened V by 2 bases and J by 2 bases, and 16 bases separated the two germline ends. The DNA for the CDR3 is TGTGCCAGCAGTTACAAGGGTTACGGTGGGGCTGGAAACACCATATATTTT. It translates to CASSYKGYGGAGNTIYF.